The 26 T cell receptor beta chains given below trace back to one sample, sequenced in a study of cytotoxic CD8 clonotypes in ibrutinib-treated CLL. Only in-frame clones appear in the TCRdb table, and some are missing; sequencing was by immunoSEQ multiplex PCR. The sample records fewer than 100,000 clones, roughly 77% being singletons. The sequences come from PBMCs, collected after 12 months of ibrutinib treatment. Receptors originate from a human donor with chronic lymphocytic leukemia.

Points on this clone: The sample holds other DNA sequences that translate to the same CDR3. V is TRBV15 and J is TRBJ1-3, with unresolved D. The germline V and J ends were trimmed by 0 bases and 0 bases, with 6 bases remaining between them. The CDR3 totals 15 residues. In germline, CDR1 is LNHNV, CDR2 YYDKDF (reference sequence). Written as DNA, the CDR3 is TGTGCCACCAGCAGAGATTTGGGCTCTGGAAACACCATATATTTT. It encodes CATSRDLGSGNTIYF.

The chain has TRBV11-2 and TRBJ1-4; D gene ambiguous. V was cut by 5 bases and J by 0 bases, with 13 bases left in between. The CDR3 runs 16 residues. The germline CDR1 and CDR2 sequences are SGHAT and FQNNGV. The CDR3 protein is CASSPRRVATNEKLFF. DNA of the CDR3: TGTGCCAGCAGCCCACGTAGGGTTGCAACTAATGAAAAACTGTTTTTT.

This chain uses TRBV5-4 with TRBJ2-3; 7 bases map to TRBD2. J gave up 5 bases and V 2 bases, and 14 bases lay outside the gene matches. Germline V CDR1 and CDR2: SGHNT, YYREEE (reference sequence). The CDR3 runs to 17 residues. CDR3 sequence (DNA): TGTGCCAGCAGCTTAGGCCGGCGGGAGAGCCAGGGAGATACGCAGTATTTT. Its translation: CASSLGRRESQGDTQYF.

The chain recombines TRBV7-9 with TRBJ2-3, with D possibly being TRBD1 or TRBD2 (7 bases each). V was pared by 7 bases and J by 0 bases, with 14 bases between. Germline V gene data show CDR1 as SEHNR and CDR2 as FQNEAQ (reference sequence). The CDR3 totals 15 residues. DNA for the CDR3: TGTGCCAGCACCCCAGGGGGGGGTAGCACAGATACGCAGTATTTT. Translating it yields CASTPGGGSTDTQYF.

The gene calls are TRBV11-2 and TRBJ2-7; 8 bases fit TRBD2. CDR1 SGHAT and CDR2 FQNNGV come from the germline V gene. This CDR3 spans 14 amino acids. V was clipped by 1 base and J by 7 bases; unmatched bases: 6. The CDR3 is CASSLGGGPGEQYF. The CDR3 DNA reads as TGTGCCAGCAGCTTAGGCGGGGGGCCGGGGGAGCAGTACTTC. Together with reference TRBV11-2 and TRBJ2-7, the CDR3 gives the full variable domain: EAGVAQSPRYKIIEKRQSVAFWCNPISGHATLYWYQQILGQGPKLLIQFQNNGVVDDSQLPKDRFSAERLKGVDSTLKIQPAKLEDSAVYLCASSLGGGPGEQYFGPGTRLTVT.

Points on this clone: Other DNA sequences within the sample encode an identical CDR3. V and J are TRBV30 and TRBJ1-5; D may be TRBD1 (5 bases). This CDR3 region has 12 residues. Germline lookup yields CDR1 GTSNPN and CDR2 SVGIG (reference sequence). V was clipped by 3 bases and J by 6 bases, with 9 bases between them. The CDR3 is CAWSGGGQPQHF. DNA for the CDR3: TGTGCCTGGAGCGGGGGGGGTCAGCCCCAGCATTTT.

This chain joins TRBV5-8 and TRBJ2-7; D not resolved. Germline CDR1 is SGHTS and CDR2 is YDEGEE. The CDR3 extends over 12 amino acids. V lost 4 bases and J 5 bases, leaving 10 bases between the germline ends. The CDR3 region has the DNA TGTGCCAGCAGCCCAAGGATCCACGAGCAGTACTTC. Translating it yields CASSPRIHEQYF. The full variable domain, its missing parts supplied by reference TRBV5-8 and TRBJ2-7, is EAGVTQSPTHLIKTRGQQATLRCSPISGHTSVYWYQQALGLGLQFLLWYDEGEERNRGNFPPRFSGRQFPNYSSELNVNALELEDSALYLCASSPRIHEQYFGPGTRLTVT.

V usage is TRBV6-5 and J usage is TRBJ2-5, with 7 bases lining up with TRBD1. Germline CDR1 reads MNHEY; CDR2 reads SVGAGI. The junction had 6 bases not matched to a gene; V was cut back by 6 bases and J by 2 bases. CDR3 length equals 14 residues. CDR3 loop: CASSLTQGQETQYF. In nucleotides, the CDR3 is TGTGCCAGCAGCCTCACACAGGGGCAAGAGACCCAGTACTTC.

The chain employs TRBV11-1 and TRBJ1-1; 8 nucleotides agree with TRBD1. V lost 6 bases and J lost 3; bases outside the gene matches: 6. CDR3 length: 14 residues. Per germline, CDR1 SGHAT and CDR2 FQDESV (reference sequence). The CDR3 DNA sequence: TGTGCCAGCAGTCCACAGGGGGTGGACACTGAAGCTTTCTTT. It is translated as CASSPQGVDTEAFF. Using reference TRBV11-1 and TRBJ1-1 for the parts outside the CDR3, the full variable domain is EAEVAQSPRYKITEKSQAVAFWCDPISGHATLYWYRQILGQGPELLVQFQDESVVDDSQLPKDRFSAERLKGVDSTLKIQPAELGDSAMYLCASSPQGVDTEAFFGQGTRLTVV.

V gene TRBV4-2 combines with J gene TRBJ1-5; D is unresolved. Trimming left V 1 base short and J 2 bases short, with 9 bases between. The CDR3 totals 15 residues. The V gene's germline CDR1 is LGHNA and CDR2 YNFKEQ. CDR3 bases: TGTGCCAGCAGCCAAGCCGGGGTAGGCAATCAGCCCCAGCATTTT. It encodes CASSQAGVGNQPQHF.

This clone came up once. The chain recombines TRBV7-2 with TRBJ2-3, with 7 bases lining up with TRBD2. CDR3 length equals 15 residues. Germline V gene data show CDR1 as SGHTA and CDR2 as FQGNSA. V lost 4 bases to trimming and J lost 2 bases; unmatched junction nucleotides: 6. The CDR3 bases are TGTGCCAGCAGCTCGGGGGGACCTTCCACAGATACGCAGTATTTT. Protein: CASSSGGPSTDTQYF. Full variable domain (missing parts from reference TRBV7-2 and TRBJ2-3): GAGVSQSPSNKVTEKGKDVELRCDPISGHTALYWYRQSLGQGLEFLIYFQGNSAPDKSGLPSDRFSAERTGGSVSTLTIQRTQQEDSAVYLCASSSGGPSTDTQYFGPGTRLTVL.

The rearrangement uses TRBV30 and TRBJ1-1; D ambiguous. The V and J ends lost 2 bases and 4 bases respectively, with 8 bases between them. Germline CDR1 and CDR2: GTSNPN and SVGIG (reference sequence). The CDR3 is 12 amino acids. DNA for the CDR3: TGTGCCTGGAGTCTTGGAGTCACTGAAGCTTTCTTT. Translation: CAWSLGVTEAFF.

The chain combines TRBV5-1 with TRBJ1-5; D is perhaps TRBD1 (6 bases). V was pared by 4 bases and J by 6 bases, with 14 bases between. CDR1 is SGHRS and CDR2 is YFSETQ in the germline V gene. The CDR3 contains 14 residues. The CDR3 nucleotides read TGCGCCAGCAGCGTCGCGGGGGGGGCTCAGCCCCAGCATTTT. It codes for CASSVAGGAQPQHF.

This rearrangement joins TRBV6-6 to TRBJ2-7; D might be TRBD2 (6 bases). This CDR3 has 15 residues. Trimming shortened V by 6 bases and J by 7 bases, and 22 bases separated the two germline ends. Germline-derived CDR1 and CDR2 are MNHNY and SVGAGI (reference sequence). This CDR3 is CASRPPGGGAGEQYF. CDR3 coding DNA: TGTGCCAGCAGGCCCCCCGGGGGTGGGGCAGGGGAGCAGTACTTC.

This rearrangement joins TRBV11-2 to TRBJ2-7; TRBD1 is a possible D gene (6 bases). The V end was cut by 5 bases, the J end by 3 bases, with 11 bases between. This CDR3 spans 13 amino acids. CDR1 is SGHAT, CDR2 FQNNGV, per germline. CDR3 protein: CASSAQQGYEQYF. CDR3 DNA sequence: TGTGCCAGCAGCGCACAACAGGGCTACGAGCAGTACTTC. Using reference TRBV11-2 and TRBJ2-7 for the parts outside the CDR3, the full variable domain is EAGVAQSPRYKIIEKRQSVAFWCNPISGHATLYWYQQILGQGPKLLIQFQNNGVVDDSQLPKDRFSAERLKGVDSTLKIQPAKLEDSAVYLCASSAQQGYEQYFGPGTRLTVT.

This clone has a handful of counts. The J gene is TRBJ2-2, the V gene TRBV5-4; 13 positions match TRBD2. Germline CDR1 reads SGHNT; CDR2 reads YYREEE (reference sequence). This CDR3 region has 18 residues. J gave up 5 bases and V 3 bases, and 10 bases lay outside the gene matches. CDR3 coding DNA: TGTGCCAGCAGCTCCGGACTAGCGGGAGCGGCGGGTACCGGGGAGCTGTTTTTT. It encodes CASSSGLAGAAGTGELFF.

This clone was seen a single time. V is TRBV7-2 and J is TRBJ2-2, with D possibly called TRBD1 or TRBD2 (5 bases each). This CDR3 spans 13 amino acids. CDR1 and CDR2 (germline): SGHTA, FQGNSA. V lost 5 bases, J lost 5 bases, and 9 bases lay in between. The CDR3 reads CASSGGPTGELFF. The DNA of the CDR3 is TGTGCCAGCAGCGGGGGACCGACCGGGGAGCTGTTTTTT. The full variable domain, in which reference TRBV7-2 and TRBJ2-2 provide the parts outside the CDR3, is GAGVSQSPSNKVTEKGKDVELRCDPISGHTALYWYRQSLGQGLEFLIYFQGNSAPDKSGLPSDRFSAERTGGSVSTLTIQRTQQEDSAVYLCASSGGPTGELFFGEGSRLTVL.

This chain uses TRBV2 with TRBJ1-5; a possible D gene is TRBD1 (6 bases). Germline CDR1 reads SNHLY; CDR2 reads FYNNEI. The CDR3 is 16 residues long. The V end was cut by 8 bases, the J end by 0 bases, with 17 bases between. The CDR3 DNA follows: TGTGCCAGCGCCTCCTCAGGGGCAGATAGCAATCAGCCCCAGCATTTT. Its protein is CASASSGADSNQPQHF.

The chain has TRBV27 and TRBJ1-2; no reliable D call. V shed 6 bases and J shed 4 bases, with 12 bases lying between them. This CDR3 is built from 13 residues. CDR1 and CDR2 from the germline V gene are MNHEY and SMNVEV (reference sequence). The CDR3 sequence: CASRPTLGYGYTF. CDR3 sequence (DNA): TGTGCCAGCAGGCCGACCCTGGGCTATGGCTACACCTTC.

The CDR3 nucleotides are TGTGCCAGCAGCCCAATAAGCGGGGGAAACTACAATGAGCAGTTCTTC. This sequence encodes CASSPISGGNYNEQFF. This chain joins TRBV7-2 and TRBJ2-1, with TRBD2 matching over 8 bases. The CDR3 covers 16 residues. The germline gives CDR1 SGHTA, CDR2 FQGNSA. V shed 5 bases, J shed 3 bases, and the junction held 9 bases outside the gene matches.

The CDR3 protein is CASTWGGRGTEAFF. In DNA, the CDR3 is TGTGCCAGTACCTGGGGGGGGCGCGGCACTGAAGCTTTCTTT. The V and J genes are TRBV19 and TRBJ1-1; tentatively, D is TRBD1 (6 bases). This CDR3 is built from 14 residues. V was cut by 7 bases and J by 4 bases, with 16 bases left in between. Germline V gene sequence: CDR1 LNHDA, CDR2 SQIVND (reference sequence).

This rearrangement joins TRBV5-1 to TRBJ2-3; TRBD2 matches at 7 bases. CDR1 and CDR2 (germline): SGHRS, YFSETQ. After removal of 5 bases from V and 9 bases from J, the junction contained 15 bases not matched to a gene. The CDR3 totals 15 residues. CDR3 in amino acids: CASRIGDYGLGTQYF. The CDR3 coding sequence is TGCGCCAGCAGAATCGGGGACTATGGGCTGGGGACGCAGTATTTT.

The rearrangement joins TRBV4-1 to TRBJ2-3; D might be TRBD2 (6 bases). The CDR3 sequence is 16 residues long. V was cut by 1 base and J by 3 bases, with 14 bases left in between. CDR1 and CDR2 (germline): MGHRA, YSYEKL. The CDR3 loop reads CASSQGGGGWTDTQYF. In DNA, the CDR3 is TGCGCCAGCAGCCAAGGGGGAGGTGGGTGGACAGATACGCAGTATTTT.

The rearrangement links TRBV14 to TRBJ2-2; no clear D. Germline V CDR1 and CDR2: SGHDN, FVKESK. Trimming removed 2 bases at V and 3 bases at J, with 7 bases between. The CDR3 runs to 14 residues. CDR3 sequence: CASSQNRDTGELFF. The DNA for the CDR3 is TGTGCCAGCAGCCAAAATCGGGACACCGGGGAGCTGTTTTTT.

The chain joins TRBV11-2 to TRBJ1-1; D possibly corresponds to TRBD1 (5 bases). The CDR3 has 14 amino acids. Per germline, CDR1 SGHAT and CDR2 FQNNGV. V lost 2 bases and J lost 4, with 11 bases in between. DNA for the CDR3: TGTGCCAGCAGCTTAAAGGGGCAGGGCACTGAAGCTTTCTTT. Protein: CASSLKGQGTEAFF.

The chain carries TRBV7-9 and TRBJ1-1; no clear D. CDR1 is SEHNR, CDR2 FQNEAQ, per germline (reference sequence). Trimming pared 5 bases from V and 0 bases from J, leaving 10 bases between. This CDR3 is 14 amino acids long. The CDR3 here is CASSPGMLNTEAFF. Here the CDR3 DNA reads TGTGCCAGCAGCCCGGGGATGTTGAACACTGAAGCTTTCTTT.